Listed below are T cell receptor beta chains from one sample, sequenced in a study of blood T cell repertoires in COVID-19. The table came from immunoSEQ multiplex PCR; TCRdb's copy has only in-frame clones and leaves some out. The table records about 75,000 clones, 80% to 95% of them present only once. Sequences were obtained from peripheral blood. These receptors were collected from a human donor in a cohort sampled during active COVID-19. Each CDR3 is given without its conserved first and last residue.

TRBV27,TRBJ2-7,ASSLLPDGSLFYEQY
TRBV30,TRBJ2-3,AWRGLADNTDTQY
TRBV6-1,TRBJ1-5,ASSEQGISNQPQH
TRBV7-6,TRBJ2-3,ASSLGGLDTQY
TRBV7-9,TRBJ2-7,ASSLTSSYEQY
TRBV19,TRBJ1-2,ASTETGALYGYT
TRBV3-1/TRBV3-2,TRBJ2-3,ASSPTSGETDTQY
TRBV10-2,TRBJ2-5,ASSPGLAGGLRETQY
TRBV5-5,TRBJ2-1,ASSLVFGSSANEQF
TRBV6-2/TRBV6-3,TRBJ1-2,ASSTPDRGLYGYT
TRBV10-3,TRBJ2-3,AISVADTQY
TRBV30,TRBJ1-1,AWACVSAGWAF
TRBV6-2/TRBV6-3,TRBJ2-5,ASSPRAASQGETQY
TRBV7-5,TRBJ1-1,VSPQGSGADTEAF
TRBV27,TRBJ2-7,ASRRGALYEQY
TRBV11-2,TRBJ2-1,ASSLRLAGGFGQF
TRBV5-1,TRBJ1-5,ASSLDSGGNQPQH
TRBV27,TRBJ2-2,ASSLVRDTGELF
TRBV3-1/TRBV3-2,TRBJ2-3,ASSPLAGRGTDTQY
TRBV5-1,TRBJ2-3,ASSLIAGTDTQY
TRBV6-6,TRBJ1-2,ASSYSEGSNGYT
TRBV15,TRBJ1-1,ATSRTGQSNTEAF
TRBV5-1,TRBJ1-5,ASSLGTGNNQPQH
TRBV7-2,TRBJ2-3,ASSLSSGFGEDTQY
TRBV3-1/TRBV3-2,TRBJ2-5,ASSRTLVETQY
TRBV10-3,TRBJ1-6,ATQGGADNSPLH
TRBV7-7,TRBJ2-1,ASSLGGVNEQF
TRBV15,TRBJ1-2,ATSRDGVHGTGNYGYT
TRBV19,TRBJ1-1,ASRTQGWNTEAF
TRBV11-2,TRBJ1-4,ASSLNREKLF
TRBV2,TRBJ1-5,ASNRVEGSAQH
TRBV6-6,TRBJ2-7,ASRSGQGRYEQY
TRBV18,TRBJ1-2,ASSPNSVSSYGYT
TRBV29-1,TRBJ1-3,SASGAGNTIY
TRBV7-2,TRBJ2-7,ASSPLDRVPHEQY
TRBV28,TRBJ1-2,ASITGGAGRDGYT
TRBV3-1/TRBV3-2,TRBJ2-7,ASSQWLASNEQY
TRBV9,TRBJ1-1,ASSVGVGQTNTEAF
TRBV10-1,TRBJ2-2,ASSEPPNTGELF
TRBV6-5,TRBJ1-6,ASRRDSPNSPLH